The 27 T cell receptor beta chains listed next were all sequenced from one sample in a study of Ad26.COV2.S vaccination and SARS-CoV-2 variants. Produced via immunoSEQ multiplex PCR; TCRdb's table is partial and in-frame only. The table records 200,000 to 300,000 clones, roughly 90% of them present only once. Treatment noted: roughly 20 received Ad26.COV2.S at low or high dose, single or two shots; about 5 received placebo; per-sample allocation not given. On day 63 after the first injection, vaccine and placebo recipients gave samples. Sequences were derived from peripheral blood, sampled in a trial of Ad26.COV2.S vaccine versus placebo. These receptor sequences come from a person aged 18-60 years who received the Ad26.COV2.S COVID-19 vaccine or a placebo.

This rearrangement joins TRBV5-1 to TRBJ2-5; 8 nucleotides align to TRBD2. Unmatched junction bases numbered 9, after V lost 0 bases and J lost 2 bases. The length of the CDR3 is 17 residues. Germline V CDR1 and CDR2: SGHRS, YFSETQ. This CDR3 is CASSLADTASGQETQYF. In DNA form, the CDR3 reads TGCGCCAGCAGCTTGGCCGATACGGCTAGCGGGCAAGAGACCCAGTACTTC. The full variable domain, its missing parts supplied by reference TRBV5-1 and TRBJ2-5, is KAGVTQTPRYLIKTRGQQVTLSCSPISGHRSVSWYQQTPGQGLQFLFEYFSETQRNKGNFPGRFSGRQFSNSRSEMNVSTLELGDSALYLCASSLADTASGQETQYFGPGTRLLVL.

The V gene is TRBV6-2 or TRBV6-3, the J gene TRBJ2-7, with 12 bases identical to TRBD2. V shed 1 base and J 4 bases; nucleotides not matched to a gene: 5. The CDR3 contains 16 residues. Germline V CDR1 and CDR2: MNHEY, SVGEGT. The CDR3 DNA reads TGTGCCAGCAGTTACTTGACTAGCGGGAGAGGGTACGAGCAGTACTTC. Its translation: CASSYLTSGRGYEQYF.

The chain recombines TRBV5-6 with TRBJ1-3; TRBD1 might be the D (6 bases). Germline CDR1 SGHDT, CDR2 YYEEEE. V was clipped by 4 bases and J by 2 bases, with 19 bases between them. The CDR3 is 17 residues long. The CDR3 loop is CASSAMGAGSAGNTIYF. The CDR3 DNA reads as TGTGCCAGCAGCGCCATGGGGGCGGGGTCCGCTGGAAACACCATATATTTT.

The chain combines TRBV10-2 with TRBJ2-7; tentative D call: TRBD1 (5 bases). This CDR3 region has 15 residues. V lost 0 bases and J 0 bases, leaving 9 bases between the germline ends. CDR1 WSHSY and CDR2 SAAADI come from the germline V gene. The DNA of the CDR3 is TGCGCCAGCAGTGAGTCGACAGCCCTCTCCTACGAGCAGTACTTC. Its translation: CASSESTALSYEQYF.

The V gene is TRBV6-5, the J gene TRBJ2-7; D perhaps matches TRBD1 (5 bases). The CDR3 loop spans 13 amino acids. Trimming took off 2 bases at V and 5 bases at J, with 10 bases between the two ends. CDR1 and CDR2 (germline): MNHEY, SVGAGI. CDR3 amino acids: CASSYGAVHEQYF. The CDR3 nucleotides are TGTGCCAGCAGTTACGGGGCAGTACACGAGCAGTACTTC.

The gene calls are TRBV5-1 and TRBJ2-2, with D possibly matching TRBD2 (5 bases). CDR3 length: 12 residues. V lost 2 bases to trimming and J lost 9 bases, with 8 bases between them. CDR1 and CDR2 from the germline V gene are SGHRS and YFSETQ. CDR3: CASSLGGRELFF. The CDR3 DNA sequence: TGCGCCAGCAGCTTAGGAGGCCGGGAGCTGTTTTTT.

The chain combines TRBV5-4 with TRBJ2-3; 9 nucleotides agree with TRBD2. V shed 1 base and J 2 bases; nucleotides not matched to a gene: 2. Germline V gives CDR1 SGHNT, CDR2 YYREEE (reference sequence). This CDR3 has 15 residues. CDR3: CASSLTSGYTDTQYF. The CDR3 DNA reads as TGTGCCAGCAGCTTGACTAGCGGGTACACAGATACGCAGTATTTT.

This clone is a singleton in its sample. CDR3 bases: TGCGCCAGCAGCTTGACGGGGGCCTCTGAAAACACCGGGGAGCTGTTTTTT. The encoded protein is CASSLTGASENTGELFF. This rearrangement joins TRBV5-1 to TRBJ2-2; D tentatively reads TRBD1 or TRBD2 (6 bases each). This CDR3 spans 17 amino acids. Per germline, CDR1 SGHRS and CDR2 YFSETQ. The V end lost 1 base, the J end lost 2 bases, and 15 bases lay between the germline ends. The full variable domain, in which reference TRBV5-1 and TRBJ2-2 provide the parts outside the CDR3, is KAGVTQTPRYLIKTRGQQVTLSCSPISGHRSVSWYQQTPGQGLQFLFEYFSETQRNKGNFPGRFSGRQFSNSRSEMNVSTLELGDSALYLCASSLTGASENTGELFFGEGSRLTVL.

The V gene is TRBV5-6, the J gene TRBJ2-2; the D is unclear. CDR1 SGHDT and CDR2 YYEEEE come from the germline V gene. The CDR3 extends over 14 amino acids. V lost 4 bases and J lost 1, with 8 bases in between. The CDR3 DNA follows: TGTGCCAGCAGCCTTTCGGGGAACACCGGGGAGCTGTTTTTT. It is translated as CASSLSGNTGELFF.

The chain recombines TRBV5-4 with TRBJ2-3; D is ambiguous. CDR1 is SGHNT and CDR2 is YYREEE in the germline V gene (reference sequence). V shed 0 bases and J shed 6 bases, with 8 bases lying between them. The length of the CDR3 is 13 residues. CDR3 protein: CASSLDPRDTQYF. CDR3 DNA: TGTGCCAGCAGCTTGGACCCACGGGATACGCAGTATTTT.

This chain connects TRBV7-2 to TRBJ2-7; 9 bases agree with TRBD1. Germline CDR1 reads SGHTA; CDR2 reads FQGNSA. V was clipped by 1 base and J by 1 base; unmatched bases: 5. The CDR3 runs to 16 residues. The CDR3 spells CASSLGGTGFSYEQYF. DNA for the CDR3: TGTGCCAGCAGCTTAGGGGGGACAGGGTTTTCCTACGAGCAGTACTTC. Combining the CDR3 with reference TRBV7-2 and TRBJ2-7 gives the whole variable domain GAGVSQSPSNKVTEKGKDVELRCDPISGHTALYWYRQSLGQGLEFLIYFQGNSAPDKSGLPSDRFSAERTGGSVSTLTIQRTQQEDSAVYLCASSLGGTGFSYEQYFGPGTRLTVT.

The chain is built from TRBV7-8 and TRBJ1-2; D is possibly TRBD1 (5 bases). V was clipped by 2 bases and J by 0 bases, with 7 bases between them. CDR3 length: 14 amino acids. Germline CDR1 and CDR2: SGHVS and FQNEAQ. The CDR3 here is CASSLQGSNYGYTF. CDR3 DNA sequence: TGTGCCAGCAGCTTACAGGGATCTAACTATGGCTACACCTTC. Using reference TRBV7-8 and TRBJ1-2 for the parts outside the CDR3, the full variable domain is GAGVSQSPRYKVAKRGQDVALRCDPISGHVSLFWYQQALGQGPEFLTYFQNEAQLDKSGLPSDRFFAERPEGSVSTLKIQRTQQEDSAVYLCASSLQGSNYGYTFGSGTRLTVV.

J is TRBJ1-1 and V is TRBV5-1; TRBD1 aligns across 8 bases. Germline V gene data show CDR1 as SGHRS and CDR2 as YFSETQ. The CDR3 runs 13 residues. Trimming removed 4 bases from V and 4 bases from J; junction bases left unmatched: 3. The CDR3 bases are TGCGCCAGCAGCGGTCAGGGGGCCACTGAAGCTTTCTTT. This encodes CASSGQGATEAFF.

The chain links TRBV4-2 to TRBJ2-1; 10 nucleotides agree with TRBD2. Germline loops: CDR1 LGHNA, CDR2 YNFKEQ. V shed 3 bases, J shed 5 bases, and the junction held 4 bases outside the gene matches. This CDR3 has 15 residues. CDR3 in amino acids: CASSQPGLANNEQFF. The CDR3 DNA sequence: TGTGCCAGCAGCCAGCCGGGACTAGCGAACAATGAGCAGTTCTTC.

This chain links TRBV7-2 with TRBJ1-6; the D is unclear. The CDR3 loop spans 14 amino acids. The germline V and J ends were trimmed by 5 bases and 2 bases, with 7 bases remaining between them. Germline assignment: CDR1 SGHTA and CDR2 FQGNSA. This CDR3 reads CASSPDPYNSPLHF. For the CDR3, the DNA is TGTGCCAGCAGCCCAGACCCCTATAATTCACCCCTCCACTTT. Looking up the rest from reference TRBV7-2 and TRBJ1-6 gives the full variable domain: GAGVSQSPSNKVTEKGKDVELRCDPISGHTALYWYRQSLGQGLEFLIYFQGNSAPDKSGLPSDRFSAERTGGSVSTLTIQRTQQEDSAVYLCASSPDPYNSPLHFGNGTRLTVT.

The chain joins TRBV18 to TRBJ2-7; 8 nucleotides match TRBD1. Germline trimming cut 7 bases from V and 2 bases from J; bases unmatched to any gene: 10. Germline V CDR1 and CDR2: KGHSH, LQKENI. The CDR3 length is 15 residues. The CDR3 DNA follows: TGTGCCAGCTACAAAGGGCAGGGGGCCCCCTACGAGCAGTACTTC. Translating gives CASYKGQGAPYEQYF.

The CDR3 loop reads CASRDWTGDTQYF. CDR3 sequence (DNA): TGTGCCAGCAGGGACTGGACCGGAGATACGCAGTATTTT. The chain uses TRBV2 and TRBJ2-3, with D perhaps TRBD2 (5 bases). The V and J ends lost 6 bases and 5 bases respectively, with 12 bases between them. Germline CDR1 and CDR2: SNHLY and FYNNEI. This CDR3 region has 13 residues. Based on the CDR3 plus reference TRBV2 and TRBJ2-3, the full variable domain is EPEVTQTPSHQVTQMGQEVILRCVPISNHLYFYWYRQILGQKVEFLVSFYNNEISEKSEIFDDQFSVERPDGSNFTLKIRSTKLEDSAMYFCASRDWTGDTQYFGPGTRLTVL.

This clone was seen just once. The rearrangement uses TRBV27 and TRBJ2-3, with D perhaps TRBD1 (5 bases). Germline CDR1 is MNHEY and CDR2 is SMNVEV (reference sequence). The CDR3 consists of 15 residues. V gave up 6 bases and J gave up 0 bases, with 13 bases separating them. The CDR3 DNA sequence: TGTGCCAGCAGGGTAGCAGGGTCTAGCACAGATACGCAGTATTTT. As protein: CASRVAGSSTDTQYF.

This clone came up a few times. V is TRBV4-3 and J is TRBJ2-1; D remains ambiguous. The CDR3 length is 13 residues. Germline loops: CDR1 LGHNA, CDR2 YSLEER. The V end was cut by 0 bases, the J end by 15 bases, with 15 bases between. CDR3 nucleotides: TGCGCCAGCAGCCAAGATATCGGCCGGGCGTCGTTCTTC. Amino acids: CASSQDIGRASFF.

The chain uses TRBV24-1 and TRBJ2-1; TRBD1 aligns across 7 bases. This CDR3 is built from 16 residues. Germline assignment: CDR1 KGHDR and CDR2 SFDVKD. The V segment lost 6 bases and the J segment 0 bases; nucleotides outside the gene matches: 7. The CDR3 sequence: CATSSVQGSSYNEQFF. CDR3 DNA: TGTGCCACCAGTTCCGTACAGGGGAGCTCCTACAATGAGCAGTTCTTC.

The chain recombines TRBV7-6 with TRBJ2-7; 11 bases match TRBD2. Trimming took 5 bases from V and 4 from J; bases not matched to a gene: 7. This CDR3 is 15 amino acids long. Germline V gene lookup returns CDR1 SGHVS and CDR2 FNYEAQ. CDR3 sequence: CASSPGTSGTYEQYF. The CDR3 nucleotides read TGTGCCAGCAGCCCCGGGACTAGCGGTACTTACGAGCAGTACTTC.

A note on this clone: An end of the junction differs from the germline gene, which may be a read error. The gene calls are TRBV12-5 and TRBJ2-7, with 9 bases identical to TRBD1. Germline V gives CDR1 LGHNT, CDR2 FRNRAP. This CDR3 region has 18 residues. DNA for the CDR3: TGTGCTAGTGGATTGGACAGGGGCTTCGGAGCGAGCTCCTACGAGCAGTACTTC. Protein: CASGLDRGFGASSYEQYF.

The chain has TRBV19 and TRBJ2-3; D is perhaps TRBD2 (7 bases). The CDR3 is made up of 14 amino acids. The V gene's germline CDR1 is LNHDA and CDR2 SQIVND (reference sequence). V dropped 1 base and J dropped 6 bases, with 11 bases sitting between them. The CDR3 DNA reads TGTGCCAGTAGTATAGCGGGGGGCCGGGATACGCAGTATTTT. Translated, it gives CASSIAGGRDTQYF.

The chain carries TRBV30 and TRBJ1-1; the match to TRBD1 covers 7 bases. The CDR3 runs 12 residues. J was trimmed by 4 bases and V by 8 bases; bases with no gene match: 7. Looked up from germline, CDR1 is GTSNPN and CDR2 is SVGIG (reference sequence). The CDR3 is CAGSQGFTEAFF. In nucleotides, the CDR3 is TGTGCCGGCTCACAGGGGTTCACTGAAGCTTTCTTT.

V usage is TRBV6-5 and J usage is TRBJ2-3; TRBD2 aligns across 7 bases. After removal of 7 bases from V and 2 bases from J, the junction contained 9 bases not matched to a gene. Germline V CDR1 and CDR2: MNHEY, SVGAGI. The CDR3 contains 15 residues. CDR3 bases: TGTGCCAGCACCCTAGCGGTACCTATCACAGATACGCAGTATTTT. Translated, it gives CASTLAVPITDTQYF.

A few counts support this clone. This rearrangement joins TRBV7-9 to TRBJ1-3; 10 bases align to TRBD1. After removal of 5 bases from V and 3 bases from J, the junction contained 4 bases not matched to a gene. The CDR3 has 15 residues. CDR1 SEHNR and CDR2 FQNEAQ come from the germline V gene (reference sequence). Here the CDR3 reads CASSRQGAHGNTIYF. The CDR3 DNA is TGTGCCAGCAGCCGACAGGGGGCGCATGGAAACACCATATATTTT.

This sequence joins TRBV28 and TRBJ2-3; D might be TRBD1 (5 bases). Germline V CDR1 and CDR2: MDHEN, SYDVKM. CDR3 size: 15 residues. V lost 5 bases and J 6 bases, leaving 18 bases between the germline ends. The CDR3 sequence: CASSALSLSGDTQYF. CDR3 DNA sequence: TGTGCCAGCAGTGCACTGTCTTTGTCAGGGGATACGCAGTATTTT.